The 10 T cell receptor beta chains in this list originate from one sample, sequenced in a study of human T cells and chemical hapten exposure. Time point noted: patch test 2, 6 weeks after DPC sensitization. Treatment here: therapeutic diphenylcyclopropenone sensitization with weekly scalp DPC. In TCRdb, the RACE reads were re-called with MiXCR into one record per CDR3 protein. The sample records about 380,000 distinct CDR3 sequences, 6% to 7% being singletons. Sequences were derived from whole blood, sampled in connection with sensitization to the hapten diphenylcyclopropenone (DPC). These TCRs come from a woman younger than 35 with alopecia areata. Some clones in this sample may be carry-over from other donors' samples.

There are a few counts of this clonotype. The chain is built from TRBV9 and TRBJ2-6, with no clear D. This CDR3 is 13 amino acids long. V was cut by 3 bases and J by 8 bases, with 9 bases left in between. From germline, CDR1 is SGDLS and CDR2 YYNGEE. CDR3 nucleotide sequence: TGTGCCAGCAGCGACCCTCTGACCAACGTCCTGACTTTC. Amino acids: CASSDPLTNVLTF.

This clonotype was found many times. The gene calls are TRBV6-5 and TRBJ1-4, with D possibly matching TRBD1 (5 bases). This CDR3 comprises 14 residues. Germline CDR1 and CDR2: MNHEY and SVGAGI. Between the trimmed V and J ends, which lost 3 bases and 8 bases, there was a span of 13 bases. The CDR3 spells CASSYSQGVEKLFF. The CDR3 DNA reads as TGTGCCAGCAGTTATTCCCAGGGTGTCGAAAAACTGTTTTTT.

The chain combines TRBV18 with TRBJ2-7; D may be TRBD2 (7 bases). CDR3 size: 18 residues. Between the trimmed V and J ends, which lost 2 bases and 0 bases, there was a span of 20 bases. The germline V gene has CDR1 KGHSH and CDR2 LQKENI. For the CDR3, the DNA is TGTGCCAGCTCACCATTTGATCAGGCGGGGGCGTTCTCCTACGAGCAGTACTTC. The encoded protein is CASSPFDQAGAFSYEQYF.

This clonotype was seen a handful of times. The V and J genes are TRBV5-6 and TRBJ2-7; maybe TRBD2 (5 bases). The CDR3 length is 14 residues. The ends were cut back, 6 bases at V and 1 base at J, with 14 bases in the middle. CDR1 is SGHDT and CDR2 is YYEEEE in the germline V gene. For the CDR3, the DNA is TGTGCCAGCACCCGAGGGTCTATGTCCTACGAGCAGTACTTC. Amino acids: CASTRGSMSYEQYF.

The J gene is TRBJ1-1, the V gene TRBV27; 7 bases match TRBD1. Trimming cost V 5 bases and J 1 base; bases outside gene matches: 7. Germline V lookup: CDR1 MNHEY, CDR2 SMNVEV (reference sequence). The CDR3 loop spans 15 amino acids. The CDR3 DNA sequence: TGTGCCAGCAGTCCACACGGACAGGCGAACACTGAAGCTTTCTTT. As protein: CASSPHGQANTEAFF.

This clonotype was seen repeatedly, ten times or more. The V call is TRBV6-2 or TRBV6-3, the J call TRBJ2-7, with D possibly TRBD2 on 7 matching bases. CDR1 MNHEY and CDR2 SVGEGT come from the germline V gene. CDR3 length: 15 residues. V lost 0 bases to trimming and J lost 3 bases, with 12 bases between them. DNA of the CDR3: TGTGCCAGCAGTTACTCACGGGGGGCCCTCTACGAGCAGTACTTC. Protein sequence: CASSYSRGALYEQYF.

This clonotype was found a few times. CDR3 sequence reads: CSTQDGLNEQFF. DNA of the CDR3: TGCAGCACACAGGACGGACTAAATGAGCAGTTCTTC. The chain recombines TRBV29-1 with TRBJ2-1; D perhaps matches TRBD2 (6 bases). This CDR3 comprises 12 residues. The germline gives CDR1 SQVTM, CDR2 ANQGSEA. Trimming stripped 8 bases from V and 7 bases from J, with 15 bases between.

The chain is built from TRBV12-3 or TRBV12-4 and TRBJ2-5, with D uncertain. V was pared by 5 bases and J by 1 base, with 5 bases between. The CDR3 loop spans 12 amino acids. CDR3 in amino acids: CASSGSQETQYF. CDR3 bases: TGTGCCAGCAGTGGCAGCCAAGAGACCCAGTACTTC.

This clonotype was picked up a small number of times. The chain employs TRBV12-3 or TRBV12-4 and TRBJ1-2, with D perhaps matching TRBD1 (5 bases). The CDR3 extends over 13 amino acids. With 2 bases removed from V and 6 bases from J, the gap between germline ends came to 10 bases. The CDR3 DNA reads as TGTGCCAGCAGTTTACAGGGAATGGATGGCTACACCTTC. Protein product: CASSLQGMDGYTF.

This clonotype appeared many times. The chain is built from TRBV5-1 and TRBJ1-2, with D maybe TRBD1 (6 bases). Germline V gene sequence: CDR1 SGHRS, CDR2 YFSETQ. Trimming removed 0 bases at V and 2 bases at J, with 8 bases between. This CDR3 is 14 amino acids long. CDR3: CASSLGTENYGYTF. The CDR3, as DNA: TGCGCCAGCAGCTTGGGGACAGAAAACTATGGCTACACCTTC. The full variable domain, completed using reference TRBV5-1 and TRBJ1-2, is KAGVTQTPRYLIKTRGQQVTLSCSPISGHRSVSWYQQTPGQGLQFLFEYFSETQRNKGNFPGRFSGRQFSNSRSEMNVSTLELGDSALYLCASSLGTENYGYTFGSGTRLTVV.